The 31 T cell receptor beta chains below come from one sample, sequenced in a study of blood T cell repertoires in COVID-19. The assay was immunoSEQ multiplex PCR, and TCRdb's table has in-frame clones only and misses some. The sample includes a few hundred thousand clones, around 87% of them seen just once. The material sequenced was PBMCs or T cells enriched from blood (not recorded which). The receptors were sampled from a man aged 25 to 40 who had recovered from COVID-19.

This clone was recorded a few times. The gene calls are TRBV24-1 and TRBJ2-3; TRBD1 matches 11 bases. Germline CDR1 is KGHDR and CDR2 is SFDVKD. The trim removed 6 bases at V and 5 bases at J, leaving 6 bases unmatched. The CDR3 runs 15 residues. Written as DNA, the CDR3 is TGTGCCACCAGTCGTGGACAGGGGGCTAAAGATACGCAGTATTTT. This sequence encodes CATSRGQGAKDTQYF.

This chain uses TRBV7-2 with TRBJ1-2, with TRBD1 matching 7 bases. The CDR3 runs 16 residues. Per the germline V gene, CDR1 is SGHTA and CDR2 is FQGNSA. Trimming took 2 bases from V and 0 from J; bases not matched to a gene: 6. The CDR3 nucleotides read TGTGCCAGCAGCTTAATGGCAGGGGGAACTAACTATGGCTACACCTTC. This gives the protein CASSLMAGGTNYGYTF.

This chain joins TRBV19 and TRBJ1-1; D remains unclear. Germline V CDR1 and CDR2: LNHDA, SQIVND (reference sequence). V lost 7 bases, J lost 0 bases, and 15 bases lay in between. The CDR3 covers 15 residues. CDR3 coding DNA: TGTGCCAGTATGGAACAGCCTCTGCTGAACACTGAAGCTTTCTTT. As protein: CASMEQPLLNTEAFF.

A single count supports this clone. The chain is built from TRBV11-2 and TRBJ2-7; the match to TRBD1 covers 9 bases. The CDR3 runs to 15 residues. Trimming removed 5 bases from V and 4 bases from J; junction bases left unmatched: 9. Germline lookup yields CDR1 SGHAT and CDR2 FQNNGV. The DNA for the CDR3 is TGTGCCAGCAGCCCGGGACAGGGTCAATGGTACGAGCAGTACTTC. Residues: CASSPGQGQWYEQYF.

CDR3 residues: CASSSGTGAQGYTF. The CDR3 nucleotides are TGTGCCAGCAGTTCCGGGACAGGGGCTCAAGGCTACACCTTC. J is TRBJ1-2 and V is TRBV6-6; 10 bases line up with TRBD1. The junction had 7 bases not matched to a gene; V was cut back by 4 bases and J by 8 bases. The CDR3 totals 14 residues. CDR1 MNHNY and CDR2 SVGAGI come from the germline V gene (reference sequence).

The J gene is TRBJ2-7, the V gene TRBV27; 7 bases are a match to TRBD1. Germline CDR1 and CDR2: MNHEY and SMNVEV (reference sequence). The CDR3 is 16 residues long. V gave up 3 bases and J gave up 3 bases; unmatched junction bases: 11. The CDR3 sequence is CASSFDFSSGGYEQYF. In nucleotides, the CDR3 is TGTGCCAGCAGTTTTGATTTCTCCTCAGGGGGCTACGAGCAGTACTTC.

V gene TRBV12-5 combines with J gene TRBJ2-5; D call uncertain. Between the trimmed V and J ends, which lost 3 bases and 4 bases, there was a span of 12 bases. The length of the CDR3 is 14 residues. CDR1 and CDR2 (germline): LGHNT, FRNRAP. DNA for the CDR3: TGTGCTAGTGGTTTCGGCTACGGGTTAGAGACCCAGTACTTC. This gives the protein CASGFGYGLETQYF. Variable domain in full (rest from reference TRBV12-5 and TRBJ2-5): DARVTQTPRHKVTEMGQEVTMRCQPILGHNTVFWYRQTMMQGLELLAYFRNRAPLDDSGMPKDRFSAEMPDATLATLKIQPSEPRDSAVYFCASGFGYGLETQYFGPGTRLLVL.

CDR3: CASSLLSGELFF. The CDR3 DNA reads TGTGCCAGCAGCCTACTAAGCGGGGAGCTGTTTTTT. V and J are TRBV3-1 (or the pseudogene TRBV3-2) and TRBJ2-2; D is ambiguous. Between the trimmed V and J ends, which lost 4 bases and 7 bases, there was a span of 7 bases. Germline lookup yields CDR1 LGHDT and CDR2 YNNKEL (reference sequence). This CDR3 comprises 12 residues.

The chain recombines TRBV5-4 with TRBJ1-4; D is ambiguous. CDR3 length equals 13 residues. The V end lost 2 bases, the J end lost 4 bases, and 6 bases lay between the germline ends. Germline lookup yields CDR1 SGHNT and CDR2 YYREEE (reference sequence). The CDR3 protein is CASSFGLNEKLFF. Here the CDR3 DNA reads TGTGCCAGCAGCTTTGGACTTAATGAAAAACTGTTTTTT.

The gene calls are TRBV30 and TRBJ2-7, with D perhaps matching TRBD2 (7 bases). Looked up from germline, CDR1 is GTSNPN and CDR2 is SVGIG (reference sequence). Trimming stripped 0 bases from V and 2 bases from J, with 14 bases between. The CDR3 sequence is 15 residues long. CDR3 residues: CAWSVRGGGTYEQYF. The CDR3 DNA sequence: TGTGCCTGGAGTGTAAGAGGGGGGGGAACCTACGAGCAGTACTTC.

This chain connects TRBV3-1 (or the pseudogene TRBV3-2) to TRBJ2-5; TRBD2 agrees at 8 bases. Germline V CDR1 and CDR2: LGHDT, YNNKEL (reference sequence). The CDR3 totals 15 residues. Trimming removed 0 bases from V and 5 bases from J; junction bases left unmatched: 5. CDR3 coding DNA: TGTGCCAGCAGCCAAGAGGCGGGGGGTCGGGAGACCCAGTACTTC. Its translation: CASSQEAGGRETQYF.

V is TRBV19 and J is TRBJ2-4; D is undetermined. Germline-derived CDR1 and CDR2 are LNHDA and SQIVND (reference sequence). The CDR3 is made up of 14 amino acids. V lost 6 bases and J lost 9, with 18 bases in between. CDR3 DNA: TGTGCCAGTAGCCCTGGCCCCAATCTGGCCATTCAGTACTTC. Protein sequence: CASSPGPNLAIQYF.

The rearrangement uses TRBV7-2 and TRBJ1-2; 8 nucleotides align to TRBD1. Trimming removed 5 bases from V and 8 bases from J; junction bases left unmatched: 4. CDR1 is SGHTA, CDR2 FQGNSA, per germline. CDR3 size: 12 residues. The CDR3 here is CASSTPGGGYTF. The DNA of the CDR3 is TGTGCCAGCAGCACCCCAGGGGGCGGCTACACCTTC.

In DNA form, the CDR3 reads TGTGCCAGCAGCCAAGAGGGCAGGGGCCAGGAGCAGTACTTC. Translation gives CASSQEGRGQEQYF. The rearrangement links TRBV3-1 (or the pseudogene TRBV3-2) to TRBJ2-7; D possibly corresponds to TRBD1 (6 bases). Germline V gene data show CDR1 as LGHDT and CDR2 as YNNKEL (reference sequence). The ends were cut back, 0 bases at V and 7 bases at J, with 13 bases in the middle. The CDR3 is 14 residues long.

The J gene is TRBJ2-5, the V gene TRBV4-1; unclear D gene. The V gene lost 1 base and the J gene lost 5 bases, with 11 bases spanning the gap. The CDR3 sequence is 14 residues long. Germline lookup yields CDR1 MGHRA and CDR2 YSYEKL. CDR3 DNA: TGCGCCAGCAGCCAAGTTGCTAGTTTGGAGACCCAGTACTTC. This codes for CASSQVASLETQYF.

The chain has TRBV5-6 and TRBJ1-5, with 7 bases that match TRBD1. CDR1 and CDR2 from the germline V gene are SGHDT and YYEEEE. The CDR3 spans 15 residues. V lost 4 bases to trimming and J lost 2 bases; unmatched junction nucleotides: 6. CDR3 sequence: CASSRGGYGNQPQHF. The CDR3 DNA reads TGTGCCAGCAGCCGAGGGGGCTATGGCAATCAGCCCCAGCATTTT.

This clone appeared a few times. Other nucleotide sequences in the sample specify the same CDR3. The V gene is TRBV10-1, the J gene TRBJ2-3, with D perhaps TRBD1 (5 bases). Germline values: CDR1 WNHNN, CDR2 SYGVQD (reference sequence). The length of the CDR3 is 13 residues. The V end was cut by 2 bases, the J end by 5 bases, with 8 bases between. The CDR3 DNA follows: TGCGCCAGCAGTGAGGGGGCCAGAGATACGCAGTATTTT. The encoded protein is CASSEGARDTQYF.

V gene TRBV5-5 combines with J gene TRBJ1-2; TRBD1 aligns across 7 bases. The CDR3 sequence is 14 residues long. Looked up from germline, CDR1 is SGHKS and CDR2 is YYEKEE (reference sequence). Trimming removed 2 bases from V and 0 bases from J; junction bases left unmatched: 1. The DNA for the CDR3 is TGTGCCAGCAGCTTAGACAGGGCTAACTATGGCTACACCTTC. Translating it yields CASSLDRANYGYTF.

The chain couples TRBV19 to TRBJ1-5, with 7 bases fitting TRBD1. CDR1 and CDR2 (germline): LNHDA, SQIVND (reference sequence). The CDR3 sequence is 11 residues long. The CDR3 DNA reads TGTGCGACAGGGATTGATCAGCCCCAGCATTTT. Translated: CATGIDQPQHF. Looking up the rest from reference TRBV19 and TRBJ1-5 gives the full variable domain: DGGITQSPKYLFRKEGQNVTLSCEQNLNHDAMYWYRQDPGQGLRLIYYSQIVNDFQKGDIAEGYSVSREKKESFPLTVTSAQKNPTAFYLCATGIDQPQHFGDGTRLSIL.

This chain uses TRBV5-4 with TRBJ1-1; D is undetermined. This CDR3 has 15 amino acids. Trimming cost V 4 bases and J 4 bases, with 17 bases left between them. Germline V CDR1 and CDR2: SGHNT, YYREEE (reference sequence). This CDR3 is CASSPDLEKSTEAFF. The DNA for the CDR3 is TGTGCCAGCAGCCCCGATCTTGAGAAGTCCACTGAAGCTTTCTTT.

CDR3 DNA sequence: TGTGCCAGCAGCATGGACAAAATGAACACTGAAGCTTTCTTT. It translates to CASSMDKMNTEAFF. This rearrangement joins TRBV5-4 to TRBJ1-1; weak D call: TRBD1 (5 bases). V was trimmed by 4 bases and J by 0 bases, leaving 10 bases between them. Germline V CDR1 and CDR2: SGHNT, YYREEE (reference sequence). The CDR3 contains 14 residues.

The chain couples TRBV18 to TRBJ2-6; D is possibly TRBD2 (5 bases). Deletions cut 5 bases from V and 10 bases from J, with 15 bases between. Germline CDR1 is KGHSH and CDR2 is LQKENI. CDR3 length: 14 amino acids. The CDR3, as DNA: TGTGCCAGCTCAACTTGGACTCCCCAGAACGTCCTGACTTTC. Translating it yields CASSTWTPQNVLTF.

V gene TRBV6-5 combines with J gene TRBJ1-1, with TRBD1 matching over 7 bases. The CDR3 runs to 14 residues. V gave up 7 bases and J gave up 4 bases; unmatched junction bases: 9. Germline V gives CDR1 MNHEY, CDR2 SVGAGI. DNA for the CDR3: TGTGCCAGCAAAGGACAGGCTTTTGGCACTGAAGCTTTCTTT. It translates to CASKGQAFGTEAFF.

The V gene is TRBV20-1, the J gene TRBJ2-7; 11 bases align to TRBD2. V was pared by 6 bases and J by 12 bases, with 7 bases of the junction left unmatched. Germline V gene data show CDR1 as DFQATT and CDR2 as SNEGSKA (reference sequence). The CDR3 consists of 11 residues. DNA for the CDR3: TGCAGTGCGCCTACTAGCGGGGGTACGTACTTC. Translating gives CSAPTSGGTYF.

The chain employs TRBV2 and TRBJ1-2; D gene ambiguous. The CDR3 runs 16 residues. The germline V gene encodes CDR1 SNHLY and CDR2 FYNNEI. With 2 bases removed from V and 3 bases from J, the gap between germline ends came to 16 bases. The CDR3 protein is CASSELEAQGYYGYTF. In DNA form, the CDR3 reads TGTGCCAGCAGTGAATTGGAGGCACAAGGCTACTATGGCTACACCTTC.

This rearrangement joins TRBV3-1 (or the pseudogene TRBV3-2) to TRBJ1-5; 9 bases match TRBD1. The germline V gene has CDR1 LGHDT and CDR2 YNNKEL (reference sequence). The CDR3 has 15 residues. Trimming took 6 bases from V and 4 from J; bases not matched to a gene: 7. The CDR3 nucleotides are TGTGCCAGCAGTCTCTCTGGACAGGGGAATCAGCCCCAGCATTTT. It encodes CASSLSGQGNQPQHF.

The chain uses TRBV6-5 and TRBJ1-1, with a tentative D call TRBD1 (6 bases). The germline V gene encodes CDR1 MNHEY and CDR2 SVGAGI. V gave up 7 bases and J gave up 1 base, with 16 bases separating them. This CDR3 region has 15 residues. CDR3 in amino acids: CASTGARATNTEAFF. The CDR3 DNA sequence: TGTGCCAGCACAGGGGCCAGGGCGACGAACACTGAAGCTTTCTTT.

The rearrangement links TRBV5-1 to TRBJ2-7, with a tentative D call TRBD2 (6 bases). Germline CDR1 is SGHRS and CDR2 is YFSETQ. V shed 0 bases and J shed 1 base, with 14 bases lying between them. There are 16 residues in the CDR3. CDR3 amino acids: CASSLVLGDFSYEQYF. CDR3 nucleotides: TGCGCCAGCAGCTTGGTTTTAGGGGACTTTTCCTACGAGCAGTACTTC.

This chain connects TRBV5-1 to TRBJ2-3; D is perhaps TRBD1 (6 bases). The CDR3 spans 18 residues. Germline CDR1 reads SGHRS; CDR2 reads YFSETQ. The V end was cut by 0 bases, the J end by 6 bases, with 23 bases between. The CDR3 spells CASSLARGPQMKADTQYF. The CDR3, as DNA: TGCGCCAGCAGCTTGGCCAGGGGACCCCAGATGAAGGCGGATACGCAGTATTTT.

The rearrangement joins TRBV19 to TRBJ1-1; D possibly corresponds to TRBD1 (5 bases). The ends were cut back, 5 bases at V and 1 base at J, with 14 bases in the middle. This CDR3 has 15 amino acids. Germline V lookup: CDR1 LNHDA, CDR2 SQIVND (reference sequence). The CDR3 sequence is CASSSTATGNTEAFF. CDR3 DNA: TGTGCCAGTAGTTCGACAGCGACCGGGAACACTGAAGCTTTCTTT. Using reference TRBV19 and TRBJ1-1 for the parts outside the CDR3, the full variable domain is DGGITQSPKYLFRKEGQNVTLSCEQNLNHDAMYWYRQDPGQGLRLIYYSQIVNDFQKGDIAEGYSVSREKKESFPLTVTSAQKNPTAFYLCASSSTATGNTEAFFGQGTRLTVV.

The genes are TRBV2 and TRBJ1-6, with 8 bases aligning to TRBD1. This CDR3 region has 14 residues. Per germline, CDR1 SNHLY and CDR2 FYNNEI. After removal of 6 bases from V and 9 bases from J, the junction contained 7 bases not matched to a gene. The CDR3 reads CASSGQGNSSPLHF. The CDR3 nucleotides read TGTGCCAGCAGCGGACAGGGCAATAGTTCACCCCTCCACTTT.